This TCR beta chain was captured in a study of identical twins. Points from the study as a whole: Beta out-of-frame sequences showed weaker excess twin sharing. The same donors were not followed; conclusions instead depended on cross-sectional statistical analysis.

One entry per CDR3 protein results from TCRdb running MiXCR on the 5' RACE reads. The sample shows about 1.7 million distinct CDR3 sequences, about 31% of them seen only once. V was shortened by 2 bases and J by 8 bases, with 13 bases between the two germline ends. Germline-derived CDR1 and CDR2 are DFQATT and SNEGSKA (reference sequence). The length of the CDR3 is 14 residues. On this clonotype: What it recognizes is unknown.

The V and J genes are TRBV20-1 and TRBJ1-6; tentatively, D is TRBD1 (5 bases). The receptor comes from a newborn girl in good health. What was sequenced was cord blood. The CDR3 reads CSARRPRGDSPLHF. In DNA form, the CDR3 reads TGCAGTGCTAGAAGGCCTAGGGGAGATTCACCCCTCCACTTT.